This T cell receptor (beta chain) was sequenced for a study of control samples from healthy donors and cancer patients. Per the germline V gene, CDR1 is SGHRS and CDR2 is YFSETQ. This CDR3 contains 13 residues. The germline V and J ends were trimmed by 3 bases and 3 bases, with 9 bases remaining between them. Here immunoSEQ multiplex PCR was the method, and the copy in TCRdb shows in-frame clones only, minus some. The sample records some 140,000 clones, roughly 89% being singletons. This chain connects TRBV5-1 to TRBJ1-2; D is unclear. The receptor was isolated from a man aged 50 to 59 with head and neck cancer. The sequenced sample consisted of PBMCs. The chain's CDR3 is CASSSSGYYGYTF. CDR3 sequence (DNA): TGCGCCAGCAGCTCTTCAGGATACTATGGCTACACCTTC.